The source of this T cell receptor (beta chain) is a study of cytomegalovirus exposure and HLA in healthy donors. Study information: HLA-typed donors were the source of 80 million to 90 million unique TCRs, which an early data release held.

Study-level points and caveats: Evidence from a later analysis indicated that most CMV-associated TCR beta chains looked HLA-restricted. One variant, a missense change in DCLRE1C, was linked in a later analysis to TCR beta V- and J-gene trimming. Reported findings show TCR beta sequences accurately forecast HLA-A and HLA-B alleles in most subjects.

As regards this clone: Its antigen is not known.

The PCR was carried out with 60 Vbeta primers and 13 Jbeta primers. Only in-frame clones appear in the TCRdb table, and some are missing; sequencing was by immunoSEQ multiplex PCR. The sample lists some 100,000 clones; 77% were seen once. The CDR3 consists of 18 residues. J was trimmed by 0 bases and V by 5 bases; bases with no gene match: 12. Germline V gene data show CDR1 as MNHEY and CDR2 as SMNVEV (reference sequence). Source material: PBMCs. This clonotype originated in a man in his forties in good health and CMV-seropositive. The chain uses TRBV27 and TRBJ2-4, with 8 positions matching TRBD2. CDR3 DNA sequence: TGTGCCAGCAGTCCGAGGGTTACTAGCGGCGTAGCCAAAAACATTCAGTACTTC. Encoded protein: CASSPRVTSGVAKNIQYF.